The 26 T cell receptor beta chains listed next were all sequenced from one sample in a study of blood T cell repertoires in COVID-19. TCRdb's copy holds only in-frame clones and misses some; the assay was immunoSEQ multiplex PCR. This sample yields approximately 270,000 clones, of which 80% to 90% are seen a single time; 11% belongs to the top ten. The sample was peripheral blood. All receptors come from a woman between 65 and 79 years old with acute or convalescent COVID-19.

The rearrangement links TRBV19 to TRBJ2-5; D uncertain. This CDR3 has 14 residues. Trimming cost V 6 bases and J 5 bases, with 16 bases left between them. Per the germline V gene, CDR1 is LNHDA and CDR2 is SQIVND (reference sequence). In DNA, the CDR3 is TGTGCCAGTAGGCCTACGTCGGGTCTCGAGACCCAGTACTTC. It translates to CASRPTSGLETQYF.

This chain connects TRBV10-3 to TRBJ2-2; maybe TRBD1 (6 bases). CDR1 is ENHRY, CDR2 SYGVKD, per germline. The CDR3 contains 12 residues. Deletions cut 4 bases from V and 10 bases from J, with 10 bases between. The CDR3 here is CAISGQGLELFF. The CDR3 coding sequence is TGTGCCATCAGTGGTCAGGGGTTGGAGCTGTTTTTT.

This clone was observed a few times. This chain connects TRBV18 to TRBJ1-1, with 7 bases matching TRBD1. Germline V lookup: CDR1 KGHSH, CDR2 LQKENI. The V gene end was trimmed by 6 bases and the J gene end by 5 bases; junction bases not matched to a gene: 6. The CDR3 spans 13 residues. CDR3 region: CASSYRTGTEAFF. The CDR3 nucleotides are TGTGCCAGCTCCTACAGGACAGGTACTGAAGCTTTCTTT.

The V call is TRBV2, the J call TRBJ1-2, with unresolved D. Germline V gene sequence: CDR1 SNHLY, CDR2 FYNNEI. Trimming left V 7 bases short and J 2 bases short, with 11 bases between. This CDR3 region has 13 residues. In nucleotides, the CDR3 is TGTGCCAGCACGAGACGAGGGAACTATGGCTACACCTTC. This gives the protein CASTRRGNYGYTF.

This clone appeared once. V gene TRBV10-3 combines with J gene TRBJ2-1; 10 bases are shared with TRBD2. Per germline, CDR1 ENHRY and CDR2 SYGVKD. J gave up 4 bases and V 9 bases, and 9 bases lay outside the gene matches. CDR3 length equals 15 residues. Written as DNA, the CDR3 is TGTGCCATTGCTACCGGGACTAGCGATTACAATGAGCAGTTCTTC. Translation gives CAIATGTSDYNEQFF.

This chain links TRBV5-1 with TRBJ2-1; possibly TRBD1 for D (5 bases). The CDR3 runs to 16 residues. Germline loops: CDR1 SGHRS, CDR2 YFSETQ. V gave up 0 bases and J gave up 0 bases, with 10 bases separating them. CDR3 DNA: TGCGCCAGCAGCTTGGGGCAGGGCCACTCCTACAATGAGCAGTTCTTC. Its protein is CASSLGQGHSYNEQFF.

This clone was found once. The chain carries TRBV6-5 and TRBJ2-2, with TRBD2 as a possible D gene (5 bases). The germline gives CDR1 MNHEY, CDR2 SVGAGI. Trimming pared 6 bases from V and 0 bases from J, leaving 11 bases between. The CDR3 has 15 amino acids. The CDR3 nucleotides read TGTGCCAGCAGCCGGACTTTTCCGAACACCGGGGAGCTGTTTTTT. Its translation is CASSRTFPNTGELFF.

This chain links TRBV9 with TRBJ2-7; 7 positions agree with TRBD2. Per the germline V gene, CDR1 is SGDLS and CDR2 is YYNGEE. V gave up 4 bases and J gave up 7 bases; unmatched junction bases: 8. The CDR3 consists of 13 residues. CDR3 amino acids: CASSNRLAGEQYF. CDR3 nucleotides: TGTGCCAGCAGCAACCGACTAGCCGGGGAGCAGTACTTC.

The DNA for the CDR3 is TGCGCCAGCAGCCAGTCAGCGGCGGCTAACTCCTACGAGCAGTACTTC. This sequence encodes CASSQSAAANSYEQYF. This rearrangement joins TRBV5-1 to TRBJ2-7; a weak D match, TRBD2 (5 bases). CDR1 is SGHRS and CDR2 is YFSETQ in the germline V gene. The CDR3 covers 16 residues. V was trimmed by 4 bases and J by 0 bases, leaving 17 bases between them.

The chain combines TRBV6-5 with TRBJ1-1; TRBD1 matches at 7 bases. Trimming removed 6 bases from V and 4 bases from J; junction bases left unmatched: 5. Per the germline V gene, CDR1 is MNHEY and CDR2 is SVGAGI. This CDR3 spans 13 amino acids. CDR3 in DNA: TGTGCCAGCAGGACAGGGTTGAGCACTGAAGCTTTCTTT. Its translation is CASRTGLSTEAFF.

V usage is TRBV5-1 and J usage is TRBJ1-4, with TRBD1 identical over 9 bases. V was pared by 2 bases and J by 4 bases, with 6 bases of the junction left unmatched. This CDR3 contains 16 residues. Germline CDR1 is SGHRS and CDR2 is YFSETQ. CDR3 in amino acids: CASSFSEGQGNEKLFF. The DNA of the CDR3 is TGCGCCAGCAGCTTTTCCGAGGGACAGGGTAATGAAAAACTGTTTTTT.

This chain links TRBV14 with TRBJ1-1; no reliable D call. CDR1 is SGHDN, CDR2 FVKESK, per germline. V gave up 0 bases and J gave up 6 bases, with 11 bases separating them. This CDR3 has 14 amino acids. The CDR3 reads CASSQDRSAAEAFF. The CDR3 DNA is TGTGCCAGCAGCCAAGACCGCTCAGCGGCTGAAGCTTTCTTT.

This chain joins TRBV2 and TRBJ2-3; 7 nucleotides match TRBD1. V trimming: 4 bases; J trimming: 2 bases; junction bases outside the gene matches: 3. Germline CDR1 SNHLY, CDR2 FYNNEI. This CDR3 is 14 amino acids long. The CDR3 DNA follows: TGTGCCAGCAGTGCGGACAGGCTCACAGATACGCAGTATTTT. It is translated as CASSADRLTDTQYF.

V usage is TRBV6-5 and J usage is TRBJ2-3; TRBD2 agrees at 9 bases. V gave up 6 bases and J gave up 3 bases; unmatched junction bases: 7. This CDR3 is built from 15 residues. Germline loops: CDR1 MNHEY, CDR2 SVGAGI. The CDR3 DNA follows: TGTGCCAGCAGAACCGCGGGGGGGTGGACAGATACGCAGTATTTT. It translates to CASRTAGGWTDTQYF.

This rearrangement joins TRBV2 to TRBJ1-3, with a tentative D call TRBD1 (6 bases). Germline lookup yields CDR1 SNHLY and CDR2 FYNNEI. The CDR3 extends over 14 amino acids. V was cut by 6 bases and J by 0 bases, with 9 bases left in between. CDR3 loop: CASRSDSSGNTIYF. The CDR3 DNA is TGTGCCAGCAGGTCGGACAGCTCTGGAAACACCATATATTTT.

V and J are TRBV29-1 and TRBJ1-2, with D tentatively TRBD1 (6 bases). The germline V gene encodes CDR1 SQVTM and CDR2 ANQGSEA. The ends were cut back, 6 bases at V and 8 bases at J, with 13 bases in the middle. This CDR3 is built from 11 residues. The CDR3 region has the DNA TGCAGCGTAGATACAGGGTACGGCTACACCTTC. This translates into CSVDTGYGYTF.

The V and J genes are TRBV18 and TRBJ1-5, with a possible D match to TRBD1 (5 bases). Germline-derived CDR1 and CDR2 are KGHSH and LQKENI. V was pared by 2 bases and J by 4 bases, with 9 bases between. This CDR3 region has 14 residues. The CDR3 is CASSPNRGNQPQHF. The CDR3 bases are TGTGCCAGCTCACCAAATCGGGGGAATCAGCCCCAGCATTTT.

This clone showed up just a few times. The gene calls are TRBV6-5 and TRBJ1-2; TRBD1 is a possible D gene (5 bases). CDR3 length: 14 residues. Trimming stripped 6 bases from V and 4 bases from J, with 15 bases between. CDR1 and CDR2 from the germline V gene are MNHEY and SVGAGI. The CDR3 DNA reads TGTGCCAGCAGCGCGACAGATGTCCGCTATGGCTACACCTTC. Protein product: CASSATDVRYGYTF.

V usage is TRBV4-2 and J usage is TRBJ1-6; D remains ambiguous. The V gene's germline CDR1 is LGHNA and CDR2 YNFKEQ. CDR3 size: 15 residues. The germline V and J ends were trimmed by 2 bases and 10 bases, with 15 bases remaining between them. CDR3 amino acids: CASSQFSRENSPLHF. The CDR3 coding sequence is TGTGCCAGCAGCCAATTTTCGAGGGAAAACTCACCCCTCCACTTT.

The chain employs TRBV5-1 and TRBJ2-1; 15 bases match TRBD2. Germline V gene sequence: CDR1 SGHRS, CDR2 YFSETQ. The CDR3 length is 16 residues. Trimming at V came to 4 bases and at J to 4 bases, leaving 3 bases not matched to a gene. DNA of the CDR3: TGCGCCAGCAGCCGGACTAGCGGGGGGGTATACAATGAGCAGTTCTTC. Its translation: CASSRTSGGVYNEQFF.

This sequence joins TRBV29-1 and TRBJ1-4; D gene ambiguous. The germline V gene has CDR1 SQVTM and CDR2 ANQGSEA. V lost 6 bases to trimming and J lost 8 bases, with 10 bases between them. The CDR3 extends over 11 amino acids. The CDR3 DNA is TGCAGCGTGCTTACAGTGGAAAAACTGTTTTTT. This translates into CSVLTVEKLFF.

V and J are TRBV5-1 and TRBJ1-6; maybe TRBD1 (5 bases). Trimming stripped 4 bases from V and 0 bases from J, with 17 bases between. CDR3 length: 18 amino acids. Germline CDR1 reads SGHRS; CDR2 reads YFSETQ. The CDR3 sequence: CASSPSARGGSYNSPLHF. The CDR3 DNA is TGCGCCAGCAGCCCCTCCGCCCGCGGGGGCTCCTATAATTCACCCCTCCACTTT.

The chain recombines TRBV6-2 or TRBV6-3 with TRBJ2-5, with D perhaps matching TRBD2 (6 bases). Germline V lookup: CDR1 MNHEY, CDR2 SVGEGT. The CDR3 has 12 residues. The V end lost 5 bases, the J end lost 4 bases, and 8 bases lay between the germline ends. The chain's CDR3 is CASSTAGETQYF. CDR3 DNA: TGTGCCAGCAGTACAGCGGGAGAGACCCAGTACTTC.

This chain connects TRBV30 to TRBJ1-3; perhaps TRBD1 as D (6 bases). Trimming stripped 2 bases from V and 0 bases from J, with 11 bases between. CDR3 length: 15 amino acids. The germline V gene has CDR1 GTSNPN and CDR2 SVGIG (reference sequence). CDR3 bases: TGTGCCTGGAGTCGAACAGGGCTCTCTGGAAACACCATATATTTT. This translates into CAWSRTGLSGNTIYF.

This chain joins TRBV7-2 and TRBJ2-3; D gene uncertain. The germline V and J ends were trimmed by 2 bases and 8 bases, with 11 bases remaining between them. Per germline, CDR1 SGHTA and CDR2 FQGNSA. This CDR3 has 13 amino acids. DNA of the CDR3: TGTGCCAGCAGCTTAACTAACGTGGGTACGCAGTATTTT. This encodes CASSLTNVGTQYF.

In DNA form, the CDR3 reads TGTGCCAGCAGCACTGGACAGGTACGGTCACCCCTCCACTTT. Its translation: CASSTGQVRSPLHF. The chain recombines TRBV28 with TRBJ1-6, with 7 positions matching TRBD1. Germline trimming cut 6 bases from V and 10 bases from J; bases unmatched to any gene: 9. The CDR3 extends over 14 amino acids. The germline CDR1 and CDR2 sequences are MDHEN and SYDVKM. Combining the CDR3 with reference TRBV28 and TRBJ1-6 gives the whole variable domain DVKVTQSSRYLVKRTGEKVFLECVQDMDHENMFWYRQDPGLGLRLIYFSYDVKMKEKGDIPEGYSVSREKKERFSLILESASTNQTSMYLCASSTGQVRSPLHFGNGTRLTVT.